Presented here are 17 T cell receptor beta chains from one specimen sequenced in a study of shared clonotypes between healthy human individuals. The method was immunoSEQ multiplex PCR; TCRdb's version includes in-frame clones alone and lacks a portion of them. The table lists approximately 510,000 clones, less than 85% of them singletons, with over 10% in the top ten. Sequenced: PBMCs. These receptors were collected from a woman in her thirties or forties in good health. Some clones in this sample may be carry-over from other donors' samples.

The CDR3 is CASSLATGPDYGYTF. The CDR3 DNA sequence: TGTGCCAGCAGCTTAGCGACAGGGCCGGACTATGGCTACACCTTC. The chain couples TRBV7-8 to TRBJ1-2, with 7 bases fitting TRBD1. The CDR3 contains 15 residues. The junction had 4 bases not matched to a gene; V was cut back by 0 bases and J by 3 bases. Germline CDR1 reads SGHVS; CDR2 reads FQNEAQ.

The chain carries TRBV7-3 and TRBJ2-3, with D possibly TRBD2 on 5 matching bases. Deletions cut 4 bases from V and 0 bases from J, with 8 bases between. The CDR3 consists of 14 residues. Per germline, CDR1 SGHTA and CDR2 FQGTGA. CDR3 amino acids: CASSSSPSTDTQYF. The CDR3 nucleotides read TGTGCCAGCAGCTCTAGCCCTAGCACAGATACGCAGTATTTT.

The chain has TRBV29-1 and TRBJ2-7; tentative D call: TRBD2 (5 bases). The CDR3 loop spans 14 amino acids. Germline lookup yields CDR1 SQVTM and CDR2 ANQGSEA. Deletions cut 4 bases from V and 6 bases from J, with 19 bases between. This CDR3 reads CSVAIGVTSGEQYF. The DNA for the CDR3 is TGCAGCGTTGCCATCGGGGTGACGAGCGGCGAGCAGTACTTC.

This clone was found a few times. The rearrangement links TRBV10-1 to TRBJ1-3; the D is unclear. The CDR3 runs 12 residues. Trimming left V 6 bases short and J 4 bases short, with 7 bases between. Looked up from germline, CDR1 is WNHNN and CDR2 is SYGVQD (reference sequence). Here the CDR3 reads CASSIGGNTIYF. Written as DNA, the CDR3 is TGCGCCAGCAGCATAGGGGGAAACACCATATATTTT.

This clone was seen just once. The rearrangement joins TRBV9 to TRBJ1-2, with a possible D match to TRBD1 (6 bases). Germline V gene sequence: CDR1 SGDLS, CDR2 YYNGEE. The CDR3 is made up of 13 amino acids. The V end lost 3 bases, the J end lost 8 bases, and 14 bases lay between the germline ends. The CDR3 DNA reads as TGTGCCAGCAGCGCGTCCAGGGGCGGGGGCTACACCTTC. This codes for CASSASRGGGYTF.

The V gene is TRBV30, the J gene TRBJ2-1; D is perhaps TRBD1 (6 bases). Germline CDR1 reads GTSNPN; CDR2 reads SVGIG (reference sequence). Trimming shortened V by 0 bases and J by 3 bases, and 6 bases separated the two germline ends. The CDR3 is made up of 13 amino acids. In nucleotides, the CDR3 is TGTGCCTGGAGTGTAGGGGGCTACAATGAGCAGTTCTTC. Its protein product is CAWSVGGYNEQFF.

V usage is TRBV19 and J usage is TRBJ2-5, with 9 bases lining up with TRBD2. V lost 3 bases to trimming and J lost 4 bases; unmatched junction nucleotides: 12. Germline V gives CDR1 LNHDA, CDR2 SQIVND (reference sequence). The CDR3 contains 17 residues. The DNA of the CDR3 is TGTGCCAGTAGTATTTTCGGGGATAGCGGGAGTTTAGAGACCCAGTACTTC. It codes for CASSIFGDSGSLETQYF.

The gene calls are TRBV5-4 and TRBJ2-5; 10 bases line up with TRBD2. CDR3 length equals 14 residues. After removal of 5 bases from V and 5 bases from J, the junction contained 6 bases not matched to a gene. Germline CDR1 reads SGHNT; CDR2 reads YYREEE (reference sequence). CDR3 sequence (DNA): TGTGCCAGCAGACAAGCGGGAGGGCCGGAGACCCAGTACTTC. It translates to CASRQAGGPETQYF.

Only a few counts were recorded for this clone. V is TRBV6-5 and J is TRBJ2-7; D call uncertain. With 0 bases removed from V and 3 bases from J, the gap between germline ends came to 9 bases. The CDR3 totals 14 residues. Germline-derived CDR1 and CDR2 are MNHEY and SVGAGI. The CDR3 loop is CASSYSLTIYEQYF. CDR3 DNA sequence: TGTGCCAGCAGTTACTCGTTAACCATCTACGAGCAGTACTTC.

On this clone itself: Possible read error: a much larger clone is one base away. Other DNA sequences within the sample encode an identical CDR3. This sequence joins TRBV6-5 and TRBJ2-7; weak D call: TRBD1 (5 bases). V lost 6 bases to trimming and J lost 9 bases, with 15 bases between them. CDR1 and CDR2 (germline): MNHEY, SVGAGI. CDR3 length equals 12 residues. The CDR3: CASSLRQLGQYF. CDR3 DNA: TGTGCCAGCAGCCTCCGACAGCTAGGGCAGTACTTC.

This clone occurred once. The junction shows a germline mismatch at one end, possibly a read error. The chain employs TRBV7-2 and TRBJ2-2; 11 bases line up with TRBD2. The germline CDR1 and CDR2 sequences are SGHTA and FQGNSA. The CDR3 extends over 15 amino acids. CDR3 nucleotide sequence: TGTGCCAGCAGCCTAGCGGGGGGTAGCGCCGGGGAGCTGTTTTTT. It codes for CASSLAGGSAGELFF. Filled out from reference TRBV7-2 and TRBJ2-2, the complete variable domain reads GAGVSQSPSNKVTEKGKDVELRCDPISGHTALYWYRQSLGQGLEFLIYFQGNSAPDKSGLPSDRFSAERTGGSVSTLTIQRTQQEDSAVYLCASSLAGGSAGELFFGEGSRLTVL.

The J gene is TRBJ1-3, the V gene TRBV5-4; TRBD1 matches at 8 bases. The CDR3 is made up of 15 amino acids. The junction had 10 bases not matched to a gene; V was cut back by 9 bases and J by 2 bases. CDR1 and CDR2 (germline): SGHNT, YYREEE (reference sequence). CDR3 amino acids: CATQDRVGAGNTIYF. The CDR3 DNA reads TGTGCCACCCAGGACAGGGTAGGGGCTGGAAACACCATATATTTT.

The DNA of the CDR3 is TGTGCCATCAGTGACTCTAGCGGGAGTGAGACCCAGTACTTC. Its translation: CAISDSSGSETQYF. The chain employs TRBV10-3 and TRBJ2-5; TRBD2 matches at 10 bases. The junction had 3 bases not matched to a gene; V was cut back by 3 bases and J by 5 bases. CDR1 and CDR2 (germline): ENHRY, SYGVKD. CDR3 size: 14 residues.

V usage is TRBV7-9 and J usage is TRBJ2-7; D is perhaps TRBD1 (6 bases). Germline CDR1 is SEHNR and CDR2 is FQNEAQ (reference sequence). This CDR3 has 14 amino acids. V lost 2 bases and J lost 2, with 10 bases in between. CDR3 in amino acids: CASSLRTEPYEQYF. The CDR3 DNA reads as TGTGCCAGCAGCTTAAGGACAGAGCCCTACGAGCAGTACTTC.

Of note for this clone: Within the sample, other DNA sequences also encode this same CDR3. The chain employs TRBV28 and TRBJ1-2, with D hard to call. Looked up from germline, CDR1 is MDHEN and CDR2 is SYDVKM. With 2 bases removed from V and 2 bases from J, the gap between germline ends came to 6 bases. The CDR3 length is 13 residues. The CDR3 region is CASSLRQNYGYTF. CDR3 coding DNA: TGTGCCAGCAGTTTACGGCAGAACTATGGCTACACCTTC.

This clone has more than one count but fewer than ten. V gene TRBV4-1 combines with J gene TRBJ1-2; unclear D gene. CDR1 and CDR2 (germline): MGHRA, YSYEKL. There are 17 residues in the CDR3. Trimming took off 1 base at V and 1 base at J, with 16 bases between the two ends. The CDR3 nucleotides read TGCGCCAGCAGCCAAGGGGAATCCAGGAGGGTTAACTATGGCTACACCTTC. It specifies CASSQGESRRVNYGYTF.

The chain recombines TRBV19 with TRBJ1-5; D gene unclear. The CDR3 extends over 13 amino acids. CDR1 is LNHDA and CDR2 is SQIVND in the germline V gene (reference sequence). Trimming took off 6 bases at V and 2 bases at J, with 8 bases between the two ends. In DNA, the CDR3 is TGTGCCAGTAGCTCGTCCGGCAATCAGCCCCAGCATTTT. Its protein is CASSSSGNQPQHF.